In this sample, the clone carrying this TCR beta chain turned up many times. V lost 0 bases to trimming and J lost 7 bases; unmatched junction nucleotides: 5. Germline assignment: CDR1 ENHRY and CDR2 SYGVKD. This CDR3 spans 15 amino acids. The time point was: blood at routine non-recurrence follow-up after resection. The authors sequenced whole RNA from tumor, nontumor lung or frozen PBMC without sorting. The data were taken from a study of spatial heterogeneity in lung cancer. Study in general: TCR and UMI combinations that were unique each appeared, on average, more than ten times in raw reads.

TCRdb redid the calling of the 5' RACE reads with MiXCR, one entry per CDR3 protein. This table has fewer than 55,000 distinct CDR3 sequences, less than 9% appearing once. This sequence joins TRBV10-3 and TRBJ2-7; TRBD2 matches 11 bases. This TCR derives from a female donor with early-stage non-small cell lung cancer. The starting material was PBMCs, obtained at follow-up. The CDR3 loop reads CAISESGTSGREQYF. DNA for the CDR3: TGTGCCATCAGTGAGTCTGGAACTAGCGGGAGAGAGCAGTACTTC.